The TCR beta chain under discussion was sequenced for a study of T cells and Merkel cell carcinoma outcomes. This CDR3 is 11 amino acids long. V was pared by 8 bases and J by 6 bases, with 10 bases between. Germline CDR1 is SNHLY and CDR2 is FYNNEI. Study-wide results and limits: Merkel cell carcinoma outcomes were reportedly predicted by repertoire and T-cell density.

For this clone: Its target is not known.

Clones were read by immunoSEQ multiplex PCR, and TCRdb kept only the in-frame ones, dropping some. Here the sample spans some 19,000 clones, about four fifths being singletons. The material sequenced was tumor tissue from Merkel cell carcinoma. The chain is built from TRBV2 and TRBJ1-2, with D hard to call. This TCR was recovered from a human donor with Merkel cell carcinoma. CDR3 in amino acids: CASGGSDGYTF. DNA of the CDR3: TGTGCCAGCGGTGGATCGGATGGCTACACCTTC. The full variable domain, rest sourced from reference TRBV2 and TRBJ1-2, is EPEVTQTPSHQVTQMGQEVILRCVPISNHLYFYWYRQILGQKVEFLVSFYNNEISEKSEIFDDQFSVERPDGSNFTLKIRSTKLEDSAMYFCASGGSDGYTFGSGTRLTVV.